These T cell receptor beta chains were read from a single sample in a study of cytomegalovirus exposure and HLA in healthy donors. Profiled with immunoSEQ multiplex PCR; TCRdb holds only in-frame clones, not every one. The table lists 110,000 or so clones, around 73% of them singletons, with about 5.4% in the top ten. The source material was PBMCs. All receptors derive from a woman aged 25 to 39 in good health and CMV-seropositive. Both conserved end residues are part of each CDR3. D genes are given only for firm matches. Expanded clones get a size class; other rows say once, few or many, or leave the size out.

d_gene	j_gene	v_gene	abundance	CDR3aa	CDR3nt
TRBD1	TRBJ1-1	TRBV5-6	-	CASSLQGGTGFFENTEAFF	TGTGCCAGCAGCTTGCAAGGAGGGACAGGGTTTTTTGAGAACACTGAAGCTTTCTTT
-	TRBJ1-1	TRBV30	-	CAWSVRGRVGGSTEAFF	TGTGCCTGGAGTGTAAGAGGTCGTGTCGGGGGGAGCACTGAAGCTTTCTTT
TRBD2	TRBJ2-1	TRBV5-6	-	CASSPGTSSRLEQFF	TGTGCCAGCAGTCCCGGGACTAGTAGTAGGCTTGAGCAGTTCTTC
TRBD2	TRBJ2-3	TRBV29-1	once	CSVVTPSGGARGTDTQYF	TGCAGCGTAGTAACCCCTAGCGGGGGGGCCCGGGGCACAGATACGCAGTATTTT
-	TRBJ2-7	TRBV7-9	once	CASRAEGQLSYEQYF	TGTGCCAGCAGGGCAGAGGGCCAGCTCTCCTACGAGCAGTACTTC
-	TRBJ1-1	TRBV7-8	-	CASSPDRGGLNTEAFF	TGTGCCAGCAGCCCCGATAGGGGGGGACTGAACACTGAAGCTTTCTTT
-	TRBJ1-1	TRBV21-1	-	CASSKERGANTEAFF	TGTGCCAGCAGCAAAGAGCGGGGGGCTAACACTGAAGCTTTCTTT
-	TRBJ1-1	TRBV6-5	-	CASSYSNGLSGGAFF	TGTGCCAGCAGTTACTCGAATGGACTTTCCGGAGGAGCTTTCTTT
-	TRBJ2-3	TRBV19	-	CASNFASRGGGDTQYF	TGTGCCAGTAACTTCGCATCGAGGGGAGGGGGAGATACGCAGTATTTT
-	TRBJ1-3	TRBV30	-	CAWSVRERRGNTIYF	TGTGCCTGGAGTGTACGGGAACGCCGGGGAAACACCATATATTTT
-	TRBJ2-6	TRBV14	-	CASSQKTQGSGANVLTF	TGTGCCAGCAGCCAAAAAACGCAGGGATCTGGGGCCAACGTCCTGACTTTC
-	TRBJ2-7	TRBV6-6	few	CASSHGGYEQYF	TGTGCCAGCAGCCACGGGGGATACGAGCAGTACTTC
TRBD1	TRBJ1-3	TRBV7-9	few	CASSLAQGSGNTIYF	TGTGCCAGCAGCTTAGCACAGGGGTCTGGAAACACCATATATTTT
-	TRBJ2-5	TRBV11-2	-	CASSLVRSSQETQYF	TGTGCCAGCAGCTTAGTAAGGAGCTCCCAAGAGACCCAGTACTTC
-	TRBJ1-5	TRBV15	-	CATSRDPLSTGNQPQHF	TGTGCCACCAGCAGAGATCCCCTATCAACAGGGAATCAGCCCCAGCATTTT
TRBD2	TRBJ2-7	TRBV5-1	-	CASSSSGRGYEQYF	TGCGCCAGCAGCTCTAGCGGGAGAGGCTACGAGCAGTACTTC